This section outlines one T cell receptor beta chain sequence together with its context. These data are taken from a study of T cells in Graves' hyperthyroidism and ophthalmopathy. Germline V gives CDR1 MGHDK, CDR2 SYGVNS. The CDR3 has 13 amino acids. V was shortened by 3 bases and J by 3 bases, with 9 bases between the two germline ends. Uncontrolled infection, other autoimmune disease, pregnancy or lactation disqualified patients from enrolment. Amplified regions were TCR beta CDR3 sequences from RNA transcripts. RT-PCR in the first round (using the HTBI primer set) targeted the TCR CDR3. TCRdb reanalysed the multiplex PCR reads using MiXCR and keeps one entry per CDR3 protein. The repertoire consists of some 600,000 distinct CDR3 sequences, with 14% occurring once and the leading ten covering more than 5%.

The chain employs TRBV25-1 and TRBJ2-7; TRBD1 is a possible D gene (6 bases). Sequencing used blood. The TCR originated in a woman in her twenties or thirties with Graves' hyperthyroidism that later progressed to Graves' ophthalmopathy. CDR3 residues: CASSEDRFYEQYF. The CDR3 region has the DNA TGTGCCAGCAGTGAGGACAGATTCTACGAGCAGTACTTC.